This TCR beta chain stems from a study of blood T cell repertoires in COVID-19 (dated by TCRdb to 2018 to 2021). Background for the entire study: Samples from collaborators originated in the United States, Italy and Spain and spanned both the acute and convalescent phases of COVID-19. Subjects who had been exposed to COVID-19, were actively infected with it, or had recovered from it provided the deeply sampled blood TCRbeta repertoires that made up the dataset. Where HLA class I and class II types were available, the types were taken from metadata supplied by the sample provider, not from assay-based typing. The material from the prospective study consisted of cDNA or gDNA derived from T cells, B-cell-depleted T cells, or PBMCs. The repertoires were released in a freely available public database intended as a resource for research on the immune response to SARS-CoV-2. Nearly every sample came with metadata listing a de-identified subject ID, COVID-19 status, age in years and sex. Samples came from the ongoing ImmuneRACE study (first 160 participants) plus 1,254 subjects from 6 global collaborators. General findings and caveats noted by the study authors: How much clinical and demographic metadata was included differed by source and by participant, and the metadata was provided uncurated.

From the germline V gene, CDR1 is SGHTA and CDR2 is FQGTGA. Including cysteine and phenylalanine, the CDR3 has 15 amino acids. Only the CDR3 DNA stays, 45 bases, in frame from base 1. V sheds 3 bases and J sheds 6 bases, leaving 17 bases between their ends. Notes on this clone: The target of this receptor is not known. There are no base qualities to consult, and no much larger clone falls within one base.

In Seattle, one collaborating source enrolled patients while the infection was active and tracked those patients longitudinally over the course of disease. Collaborating institutions collected whole blood in K2EDTA tubes following their own protocols. Collaborator samples were shipped for TCRbeta analysis as frozen whole blood, isolated PBMCs, or DNA extracted from either sample type. TCRbeta CDR3 regions were amplified from genomic DNA by means of the immunoSEQ Assay, a bias-controlled multiplex PCR. Per the authors' processing: Within the assay, amplification of reference gene primers was used to estimate how many nucleated cells each sample contained. Sequence reads were collapsed and filtered to measure the absolute abundance of every unique TCRbeta CDR3 rearrangement. For each sample, productive Simpson clonality was calculated by taking the square root of Simpson's diversity index across productive rearrangements. Drawn from immuneACCESS, this table holds only the in-frame rearrangements with V and J called that TCRdb kept. Clones are partly lost; checked studies trace under half to an unresolved V gene and leave the rest unexplained. For V, J and clone size, that table is used; D and trimming come from the DNA. The table for this sample lists about 320,000 clones; around 88% of them were counted only once. The top ten constitute 1.5% to 2% of the sample.

The clonotype comes from a woman younger than 45 with COVID-19, enrolled during active disease. Sequencing was done on a sample of peripheral blood. The rearranged chain carries TRBV7-3 and TRBJ1-2; D gene: possibly TRBD1, on 5 matching bases. The DNA is TGTGCCAGCAGCTTGGATTCAGGGTCGGTTGATGGCTACACCTTC. Its product reads: CASSLDSGSVDGYTF.